A selection of T cell receptor beta chains follows, all from one sample in a study of cytomegalovirus exposure and HLA in healthy donors. The method was immunoSEQ multiplex PCR; TCRdb's version includes in-frame clones alone and lacks a portion of them. The sample records about 140,000 clones, about 80% being singletons. Sequences were obtained from PBMCs. These receptors came from an older woman in good health and CMV-seropositive. Both conserved end residues are part of each CDR3. D genes are given only for firm matches. Where a row states a size, it is once, few, many or the class of an expanded clone; other rows omit it.

clone size | J gene | D gene | V gene | CDR3 protein | CDR3 DNA
. | TRBJ2-5 | . | TRBV29-1 | CSVADPIAETQYF | TGCAGCGTTGCAGACCCTATCGCAGAGACCCAGTACTTC
. | TRBJ2-1 | TRBD2 | TRBV19 | CASSMSAGVEQFF | TGTGCCAGTAGTATGTCAGCGGGAGTTGAGCAGTTCTTC
. | TRBJ1-2 | . | TRBV6-6 | CASSYSSGTNYGYTF | TGTGCCAGCAGTTACTCATCCGGTACTAACTATGGCTACACCTTC
few | TRBJ2-7 | TRBD2 | TRBV7-9 | CASSPTSGPYEQYF | TGTGCCAGCAGCCCCACTAGCGGACCCTACGAGCAGTACTTC
. | TRBJ2-6 | . | TRBV18 | CASSPSNRENSGANVLTF | TGTGCCAGCTCACCATCAAACAGGGAAAACTCTGGGGCCAACGTCCTGACTTTC
. | TRBJ1-2 | . | TRBV6-1 | CASGGGIGYGYTF | TGTGCCAGCGGGGGGGGGATCGGTTATGGCTACACCTTC
. | TRBJ1-1 | . | TRBV6-4 | CASSLRGGDTEAFF | TGTGCCAGCAGTCTGAGGGGGGGAGACACTGAAGCTTTCTTT
. | TRBJ1-2 | . | TRBV25-1 | CASSEWEGDGYTF | TGTGCCAGCAGTGAATGGGAGGGTGATGGCTACACCTTC
. | TRBJ2-5 | TRBD1 | TRBV19 | CASSPDRARGDQYF | TGTGCCAGTAGCCCAGACAGGGCCCGTGGAGACCAGTACTTC
. | TRBJ1-4 | TRBD1 | TRBV7-9 | CASSETGVMGEKLFF | TGTGCCAGCAGCGAGACAGGGGTCATGGGGGAAAAACTGTTTTTT
. | TRBJ2-7 | . | TRBV2 | CATGAYEQYF | TGTGCCACGGGGGCCTACGAGCAGTACTTC
. | TRBJ2-2 | . | TRBV10-3 | CAISDEGRTGELFF | TGTGCCATCAGTGATGAGGGTAGAACCGGGGAGCTGTTTTTT
. | TRBJ1-5 | . | TRBV6-1 | CASRRQVGNQPQHF | TGTGCCAGCAGGCGACAGGTTGGCAATCAGCCCCAGCATTTT
. | TRBJ2-3 | TRBD1 | TRBV9 | CASSVTGASSTDTQYF | TGTGCCAGCAGCGTCACAGGGGCCTCCTCCACAGATACGCAGTATTTT
. | TRBJ1-2 | . | TRBV27 | CASSFEGGNYGYTF | TGTGCCAGCAGTTTCGAGGGAGGTAACTATGGCTACACCTTC
. | TRBJ1-1 | TRBD1 | TRBV27 | CASSQDRGPVPTEAFF | TGTGCCAGCAGTCAAGACAGGGGGCCCGTTCCCACTGAAGCTTTCTTT
. | TRBJ2-7 | TRBD1 | TRBV4-3 | CASSQEQGADEQYF | TGCGCCAGCAGCCAAGAACAGGGGGCTGACGAGCAGTACTTC
. | TRBJ2-2 | TRBD2 | TRBV28 | CASSRPAGGPDTGELFF | TGTGCCAGCAGTCGGCCAGCGGGAGGGCCCGACACCGGGGAGCTGTTTTTT
. | TRBJ1-4 | . | TRBV6-5 | CASSYSPGEGEKLFF | TGTGCCAGCAGTTACTCGCCCGGGGAAGGGGAAAAACTGTTTTTT
. | TRBJ2-7 | TRBD2 | TRBV2 | CASRVHPNLPGGLREQYF | TGTGCCAGCAGGGTTCACCCTAACCTACCGGGAGGCCTGCGCGAGCAGTACTTC
. | TRBJ1-3 | . | TRBV11-3 | CASSFGSSGNTIYF | TGTGCCAGCAGCTTTGGGAGCTCTGGAAACACCATATATTTT
. | TRBJ2-3 | . | TRBV18 | CASSPPNRESDTQYF | TGTGCCAGCTCACCACCTAACCGAGAGTCAGATACGCAGTATTTT
once | TRBJ2-1 | TRBD2 | TRBV4-2 | CASSFSEGLAVYNEQFF | TGTGCCAGCAGCTTCTCGGAGGGACTAGCGGTTTACAATGAGCAGTTCTTC
. | TRBJ2-7 | . | TRBV30 | CAWSVLADEQYF | TGTGCCTGGAGTGTACTAGCCGACGAGCAGTACTTC
few | TRBJ2-1 | TRBD2 | TRBV7-2 | CASSLGAGRVNNEQFF | TGTGCCAGCAGCTTGGGTGCAGGGAGGGTTAACAATGAGCAGTTCTTC
once | TRBJ2-3 | TRBD2 | TRBV5-8 | CASGLSGDGTDTQYF | TGTGCCAGCGGGCTGAGCGGGGATGGCACAGATACGCAGTATTTT
. | TRBJ2-6 | . | TRBV9 | CASSPQASGSGANVLTF | TGTGCCAGCAGCCCCCAGGCGTCGGGATCTGGGGCCAACGTCCTGACTTTC
. | TRBJ2-7 | TRBD1 | TRBV5-1 | CASSLGQGFPGEQYF | TGCGCCAGCAGCTTGGGACAGGGGTTCCCCGGCGAGCAGTACTTC
. | TRBJ1-3 | . | TRBV30 | CAWSGEYTIYF | TGTGCCTGGAGTGGGGAGTACACCATATATTTT
. | TRBJ1-4 | . | TRBV5-4 | CASSLGGNEKLFF | TGTGCCAGCAGCTTAGGCGGGAATGAAAAACTGTTTTTT
. | TRBJ1-1 | . | TRBV28 | CASSFPFRQPNTEAFF | TGTGCCAGCAGTTTCCCCTTTAGACAGCCGAACACTGAAGCTTTCTTT
. | TRBJ2-2 | . | TRBV30 | CAWTLPPGELFF | TGTGCCTGGACCCTTCCCCCCGGGGAGCTGTTTTTT
. | TRBJ2-7 | . | TRBV14 | CASSQEWAVEQYF | TGTGCCAGCAGCCAAGAATGGGCCGTAGAGCAGTACTTC
. | TRBJ2-1 | . | TRBV30 | CAWRGELAEEQFF | TGTGCCTGGAGAGGGGAACTAGCCGAGGAGCAGTTCTTC
. | TRBJ2-7 | . | TRBV9 | CASSTRLGEQYF | TGTGCCAGCAGCACCCGACTAGGGGAGCAGTACTTC
. | TRBJ1-5 | TRBD1 | TRBV19 | CASSIRDSPSNQPQHF | TGTGCCAGTAGTATCCGGGACAGTCCCAGCAATCAGCCCCAGCATTTT
. | TRBJ1-1 | . | TRBV6-5 | CASSRGPARTEAFF | TGTGCCAGCAGCCGCGGGCCGGCCCGAACTGAAGCTTTCTTT
. | TRBJ2-1 | TRBD2 | TRBV30 | CAWSVWTSGSLGNEQFF | TGTGCCTGGAGTGTATGGACTAGCGGGAGCCTCGGGAATGAGCAGTTCTTC
. | TRBJ1-3 | . | TRBV10-3 | CAMEQGSGNTIYF | TGTGCCATGGAACAGGGCTCTGGAAACACCATATATTTT
. | TRBJ1-4 | TRBD1 | TRBV28 | CASSQVGQGDEKLFF | TGTGCCAGCAGTCAGGTTGGACAGGGAGATGAAAAACTGTTTTTT
. | TRBJ2-1 | TRBD1 | TRBV5-1 | CASTKTGTDPYNEQFF | TGCGCCAGCACCAAGACCGGGACAGACCCTTACAATGAGCAGTTCTTC